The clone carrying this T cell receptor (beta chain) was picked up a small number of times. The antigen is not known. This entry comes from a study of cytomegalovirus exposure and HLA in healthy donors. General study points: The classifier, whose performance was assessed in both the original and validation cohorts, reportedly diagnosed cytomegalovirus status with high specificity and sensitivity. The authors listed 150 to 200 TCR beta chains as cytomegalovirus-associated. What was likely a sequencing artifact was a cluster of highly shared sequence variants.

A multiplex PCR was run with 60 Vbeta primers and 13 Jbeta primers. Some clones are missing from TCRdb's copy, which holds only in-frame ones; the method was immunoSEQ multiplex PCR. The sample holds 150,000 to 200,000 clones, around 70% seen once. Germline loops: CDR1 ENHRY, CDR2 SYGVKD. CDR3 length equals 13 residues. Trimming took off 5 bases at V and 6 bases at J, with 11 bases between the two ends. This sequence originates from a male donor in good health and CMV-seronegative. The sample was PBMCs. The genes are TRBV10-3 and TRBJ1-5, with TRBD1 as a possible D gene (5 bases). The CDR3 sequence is CAISQGRTQPQHF. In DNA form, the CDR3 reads TGTGCCATCAGTCAGGGTAGGACTCAGCCCCAGCATTTT.